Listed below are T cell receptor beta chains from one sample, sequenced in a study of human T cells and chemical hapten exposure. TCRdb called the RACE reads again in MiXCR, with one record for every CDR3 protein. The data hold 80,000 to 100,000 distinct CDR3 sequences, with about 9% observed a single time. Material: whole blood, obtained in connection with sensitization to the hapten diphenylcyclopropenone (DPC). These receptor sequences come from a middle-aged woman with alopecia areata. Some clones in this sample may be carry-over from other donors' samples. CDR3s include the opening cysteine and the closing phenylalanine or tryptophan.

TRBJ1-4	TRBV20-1	CSGVQVVDEKLFF
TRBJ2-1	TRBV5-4	CASSGVSGTYNEQFF
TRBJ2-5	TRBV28	CASSSGQETQYF
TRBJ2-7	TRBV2	CASSEMGQTYPYEQYF
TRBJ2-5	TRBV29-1	CSGGLGIAETQYF
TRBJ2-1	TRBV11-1	CASSATASSYNEQFF
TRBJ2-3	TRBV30	CAWSVANTDTQYF
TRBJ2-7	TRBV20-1	CSALRDRNSYEQYF
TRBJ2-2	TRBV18	CASSPLLALSNTGELFF
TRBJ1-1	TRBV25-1	CASSATGYTEAFF
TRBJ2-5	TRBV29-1	CSVTDSWYQETQYF
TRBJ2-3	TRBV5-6	CASSLAASTDTQYF
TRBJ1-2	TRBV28	CASSGIYGYTF
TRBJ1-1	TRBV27	CASSPRGGTEAFF
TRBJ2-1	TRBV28	CASSSVGDEQFF
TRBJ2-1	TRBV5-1	CASRSVLNNEQFF
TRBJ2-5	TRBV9	CASSSRDKETQYF
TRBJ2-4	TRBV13	CASSLGQGAGYIQYF
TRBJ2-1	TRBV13	CASSVVGRNEQFF
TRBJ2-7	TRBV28	CASSFSYEQYF
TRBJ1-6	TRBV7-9	CASSLDSGRQSPLHF
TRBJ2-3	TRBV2	CASSGLAKLDTQYF
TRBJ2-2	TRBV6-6	CASSLLAGDTGELFF
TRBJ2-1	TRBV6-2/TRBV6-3	CASSTREISYNEQFF
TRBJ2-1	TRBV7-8	CASSLASGSKYEQFF
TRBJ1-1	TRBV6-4	CASRTGGSGTEAFF
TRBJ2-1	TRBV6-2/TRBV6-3	CAGSPGLDPYNEQFF
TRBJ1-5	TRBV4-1	CASSRDRAQPQHF